This T cell receptor (beta chain) is from a study of blood T cell repertoires in COVID-19 (dated by TCRdb to between 2020 and 2021). Background for the entire study: Collaborator samples came from the United States, Italy and Spain and covered acute and convalescent phases of COVID-19. Subjects who had been exposed to COVID-19, were actively infected with it, or had recovered from it provided the deeply sampled blood TCRbeta repertoires that made up the dataset. The prospective study material was composed of cDNA or gDNA derived from T cells, B-cell-depleted T cells, or PBMCs. A de-identified subject ID, COVID-19 status, age in years and sex were almost always included in the sample metadata. HLA class I and class II types, where available, came from metadata supplied by the sample provider rather than from assay-based typing. The samples were drawn from two sources: the first 160 participants of the ongoing ImmuneRACE study, and over 1,000 subjects contributed by 6 global collaborators. The repertoires were made available in a free public database intended to serve as a resource for research on the immune response to SARS-CoV-2. The study at large found these results: The quantity of clinical and demographic metadata differed by source and by participant and was supplied without curation.

The V and J ends are trimmed by 0 bases and 0 bases, leaving 11 bases between them. From the germline V gene (reference sequence), CDR1 is LGHDT and CDR2 is YNNKEL. Taken from cysteine to phenylalanine, the CDR3 has 16 residues. Only CDR3 DNA remains: 48 bases, in frame from the first base. Collaborating institutions collected whole blood in K2EDTA tubes following their own protocols. For TCRbeta analysis, collaborator samples were shipped as frozen whole blood, as isolated PBMCs, or as DNA extracted from either sample type. TCRbeta CDR3 regions were amplified from genomic DNA using the immunoSEQ Assay, a bias-controlled multiplex PCR. The published analysis was carried out like this. The number of nucleated cells in each sample was estimated from the amplification of reference gene primers within the assay. Sequence reads were collapsed and filtered to measure the absolute abundance of every unique TCRbeta CDR3 rearrangement. For each sample, productive Simpson clonality was calculated by taking the square root of Simpson's diversity index across productive rearrangements. TCRdb obtained this table from immuneACCESS and retained in-frame rearrangements with V and J assigned. These tables miss some clones; where compared with another copy, unresolved V genes account for less than half of the shortfall, and the remainder is unexplained. Clone size and V and J calls were adopted from that table, with D and trimming inferred from the DNA. Counted in this sample were fewer than 85,000 clones; roughly four fifths of them appeared once. The top ten hold around 6% of the sample.

Points on this clone: The antigen it recognizes is unknown. No per-base quality is available; no much larger clone lies one base away.

The rearrangement combines TRBV3-1 (or the pseudogene TRBV3-2) with TRBJ1-1, with TRBD1 as a weak D call on 6 bases. The TCR comes from a woman aged 60 to 75 with acute or convalescent COVID-19. Sequencing was performed on peripheral blood. The base sequence is TGTGCCAGCAGCCAAGATCAAGGGGGGGTGAACACTGAAGCTTTCTTT. Translated, this is CASSQDQGGVNTEAFF.